The TCR beta chain under discussion was sequenced for a study of regulatory T cells in long-lasting Graves disease. This clonotype has at least ten counts. Arm-PCR of CDR3 regions with iRepertoire HTBI primers generated TCR beta libraries. A single record per CDR3 protein comes from TCRdb applying MiXCR to the multiplex PCR reads. The table has about 210,000 distinct CDR3 sequences, approximately 19% seen once; the top ten hold about 11%. Time point indicated: newly diagnosed GD, antithyroid drugs for less than 3 months. PBMC RNA served as the TCR library source. The CDR3 runs 14 residues. V was cut by 7 bases and J by 7 bases, with 16 bases left in between. The germline V gene has CDR1 SNHLY and CDR2 FYNNEI. These data were also reused for a study on T cells in Graves' hyperthyroidism and ophthalmopathy.

The gene calls are TRBV2 and TRBJ1-4; no definite D call. This TCR was sampled from a woman aged 30 to 39 with Graves disease. Sequenced material: peripheral blood mononuclear cells (PBMCs), taken at new diagnosis, from a patient treated with antithyroid drugs. The CDR3 DNA reads as TGTGCCAGCAAAGCCAGAACAGCCGGTGAAAAACTGTTTTTT. Translation: CASKARTAGEKLFF.